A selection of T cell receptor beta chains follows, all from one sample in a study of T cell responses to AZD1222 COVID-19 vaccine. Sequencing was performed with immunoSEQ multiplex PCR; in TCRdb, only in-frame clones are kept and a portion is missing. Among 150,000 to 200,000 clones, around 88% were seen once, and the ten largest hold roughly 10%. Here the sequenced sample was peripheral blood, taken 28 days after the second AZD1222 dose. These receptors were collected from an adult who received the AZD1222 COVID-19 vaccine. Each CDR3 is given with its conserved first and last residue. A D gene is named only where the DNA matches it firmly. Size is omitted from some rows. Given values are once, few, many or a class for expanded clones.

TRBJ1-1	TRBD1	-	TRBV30	TGTGCCTGGGACCCCAGGACAGGGGGTGGCACTGAAGCTTTCTTT	CAWDPRTGGGTEAFF
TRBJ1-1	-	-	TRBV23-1	TGCGCCAGCAGTCCCAAGGGGGGGAGCACTGAAGCTTTCTTT	CASSPKGGSTEAFF
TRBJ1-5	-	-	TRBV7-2	TGTGCCAGCAGCTTGTTGGCGGTGAATCAGCCCCAGCATTTT	CASSLLAVNQPQHF
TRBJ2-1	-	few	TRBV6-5	TGTGCCAGCAGTCCCTTGCATGAGCAGTTCTTC	CASSPLHEQFF
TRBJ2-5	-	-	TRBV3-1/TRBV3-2	TGTGCCAGCACTCCCCGGGGTCTCAGGGAGACCCAGTACTTC	CASTPRGLRETQYF
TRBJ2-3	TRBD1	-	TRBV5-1	TGCGCCAGCAGCTCTAGACAGGGAGAACCAGATACGCAGTATTTT	CASSSRQGEPDTQYF
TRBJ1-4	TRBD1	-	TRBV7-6	TGTGCCAGCAGCCTCCGGGCAGGGGGGAGTGCAACTAATGAAAAACTGTTTTTT	CASSLRAGGSATNEKLFF
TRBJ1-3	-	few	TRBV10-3	TGTGCCATCAGTGAGCTCCCTATCTCTGGAAACACCATATATTTT	CAISELPISGNTIYF
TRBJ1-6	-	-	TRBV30	TGTGCCTGGACCATAGGGGGTAATTCACCCCTCCACTTT	CAWTIGGNSPLHF
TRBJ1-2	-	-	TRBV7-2	TGTGCCAGCAGCCCACAACCTACAGGGTTCGATGGCTACACCTTC	CASSPQPTGFDGYTF
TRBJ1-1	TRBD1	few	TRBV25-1	TGTGCCAGCAGTGTGGCAGGGGGCCAAGGAGCTTTCTTT	CASSVAGGQGAFF
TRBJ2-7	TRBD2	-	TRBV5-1	TGCGCCAGCAGCGCGGGAGATACGCACTACGAGCAGTACTTC	CASSAGDTHYEQYF
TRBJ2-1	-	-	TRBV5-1	TGCGCCAGCCGAGACAGGTACTACAATGAGCAGTTCTTC	CASRDRYYNEQFF
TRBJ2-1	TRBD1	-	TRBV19	TGTGCCAGTAGTACCCGGACAGGGATCCTGAATGAGCAGTTCTTC	CASSTRTGILNEQFF
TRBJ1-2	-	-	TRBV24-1	TGTGCCACCAGTGATGGAGGGGACTATGGCTACACCTTC	CATSDGGDYGYTF
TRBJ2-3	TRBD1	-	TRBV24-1	TGTGCCACCAGTCCCCTACCGGGACAGGGACAGACAGATACGCAGTATTTT	CATSPLPGQGQTDTQYF
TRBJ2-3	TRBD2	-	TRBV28	TGTGCCGGCTCGGGACTAGCGGGGCCAGATACGCAGTATTTT	CAGSGLAGPDTQYF
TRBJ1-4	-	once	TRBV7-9	TGTGCCAGCAGCTTAGCGCTGGCTAATGAAAAACTGTTTTTT	CASSLALANEKLFF
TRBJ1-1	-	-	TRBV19	TGTGCCAGTAGTATAACCGGGGGGAGCTCTGAAGCTTTCTTT	CASSITGGSSEAFF
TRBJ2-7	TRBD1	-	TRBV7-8	TGTGCCAGCAGCTTAGGGGGTTGGGACAGGGCCTTCTTC	CASSLGGWDRAFF
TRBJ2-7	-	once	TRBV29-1	TGCAGCGTTCTGGGCAGGGTCTACGAGCAGTACTTC	CSVLGRVYEQYF
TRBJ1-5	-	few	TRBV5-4	TGTGCCAGCAGCTTTGGGGGGGGTCAGCCCCAGCATTTT	CASSFGGGQPQHF
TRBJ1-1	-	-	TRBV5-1	TGCGCCAGCAGCGCGGGTGGGGGCACTGAAGCTTTCTTT	CASSAGGGTEAFF
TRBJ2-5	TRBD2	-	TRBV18	TGTGCCAGCTCACCACTAGCGGGCAACCAAGAGACCCAGTACTTC	CASSPLAGNQETQYF
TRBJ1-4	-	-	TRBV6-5	TGTGCCAGCAGTACGGACAGAGGTGAAAAACTGTTTTTT	CASSTDRGEKLFF
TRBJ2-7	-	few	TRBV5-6	TGTGCCAGCAGCTTGGGTCCCAGGGCGTGGGAGCAGTACTTC	CASSLGPRAWEQYF
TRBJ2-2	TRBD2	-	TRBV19	TGTGCCAGTAGTACCGGACTAGCGGGGGGCCAAGGGGAGCTGTTTTTT	CASSTGLAGGQGELFF
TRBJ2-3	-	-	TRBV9	TGTGCCAGCAGCGTAGAGGGGGGCACAGATACGCAGTATTTT	CASSVEGGTDTQYF